The text below deals with one TCR beta chain. This specimen comes from a study of T cells in Graves' hyperthyroidism and ophthalmopathy. The germline CDR1 and CDR2 sequences are SQVTM and ANQGSEA. The V gene end was trimmed by 8 bases and the J gene end by 3 bases; junction bases not matched to a gene: 8. The CDR3 is 16 residues long. Amplified regions were TCR beta CDR3 sequences from RNA transcripts. Initially, a first-round RT-PCR of the TCR CDR3 employed the HTBI primer set. In TCRdb, the multiplex PCR reads were re-called with MiXCR into one record per CDR3 protein. The sample gives roughly 500,000 distinct CDR3 sequences, 20% to 25% of which show up once; about 53% is in the top ten.

The chain joins TRBV29-1 to TRBJ2-3, with 16 bases that match TRBD2. Source material: blood. This TCR was sampled from an older woman with Graves' ophthalmopathy. CDR3 in DNA: TGCAGCCCCCAGGGACTAGCGGGAGGGCCTACAGATACGCAGTATTTT. Translating it yields CSPQGLAGGPTDTQYF.